This TCR beta chain was found in a study of blood T cells in healthy people across ages. With respect to this clonotype: The germline gene is not matched at one end of the junction; a read error may be the cause.

Using a J-beta primer mix together with a sample-barcoded 5' primer, a second PCR was run for about 6 to 12 cycles. All cDNA molecules were each tagged by a template-switch adaptor with 12 random nucleotides. There were at least 3 million CDR3-containing paired-end reads obtained from each sample. TCRdb analysed the 5' RACE reads with MiXCR anew, one entry per CDR3 protein. The sample consists of 1.5 million to 2 million distinct CDR3 sequences, about 30% of them appearing once. Germline V CDR1 and CDR2: SGHRS, YFSETQ. The CDR3 contains 14 residues. Total RNA amounts of at least 6 micrograms were extracted per sample.

Source material: blood. This sequence was found in a woman between 25 and 40 years old in good health. This chain links TRBV5-1 with TRBJ2-5; a possible D gene is TRBD2 (5 bases). The CDR3 bases are TGCGCCAGCGGCTTGGTTGAGGGCGCAGAAACCCAGTACTTC. This translates into CASGLVEGAETQYF.